The 15 T cell receptor beta chains below were found in one sample sequenced in a study of OX40 agonist ivuxolimab in advanced cancers. TCRdb keeps only in-frame clones here, not all; method: immunoSEQ multiplex PCR. The data contain roughly 80,000 clones, over 80% of them singletons. Sequences were derived from CD4+ or CD8+ T cells sorted from blood, sampled in a trial of the OX40 agonist ivuxolimab. All receptors derive from an adult with an advanced solid tumor such as melanoma, head and neck, liver or kidney cancer.

This clone occurred once. This chain connects TRBV10-2 to TRBJ1-6, with 7 bases matching TRBD1. The CDR3 extends over 14 amino acids. V lost 3 bases, J lost 10 bases, and 6 bases stayed unmatched. Germline V gene data show CDR1 as WSHSY and CDR2 as SAAADI. CDR3 coding DNA: TGCGCCAGCAGTGATCGAGGGGGCGGGTCACCCCTCCACTTT. Translation gives CASSDRGGGSPLHF.

This clone turned up a few times. J is TRBJ1-1 and V is TRBV20-1; D not resolved. Germline loops: CDR1 DFQATT, CDR2 SNEGSKA (reference sequence). The CDR3 is 11 residues long. The V gene lost 3 bases and the J gene lost 8 bases, with 10 bases spanning the gap. The CDR3 region is CSARAWGEAFF. CDR3 coding DNA: TGCAGTGCTAGGGCTTGGGGAGAAGCTTTCTTT.

The rearrangement links TRBV28 to TRBJ2-2; 7 bases align to TRBD2. The germline CDR1 and CDR2 sequences are MDHEN and SYDVKM. This CDR3 is built from 17 residues. V shed 6 bases and J 8 bases; nucleotides not matched to a gene: 18. This CDR3 reads CASSRTSYSGSGGELFF. CDR3 coding DNA: TGTGCCAGCAGCCGTACCTCCTATAGCGGGTCGGGTGGGGAGCTGTTTTTT.

V usage is TRBV9 and J usage is TRBJ2-2; TRBD1 is a possible D gene (5 bases). CDR1 SGDLS and CDR2 YYNGEE come from the germline V gene. The CDR3 consists of 19 residues. V was trimmed by 0 bases and J by 0 bases, leaving 18 bases between them. CDR3 in DNA: TGTGCCAGCAGCGTAGGGTTTTGGGCCAGGGTCGCGAACACCGGGGAGCTGTTTTTT. Residues: CASSVGFWARVANTGELFF.

The V call is TRBV25-1, the J call TRBJ2-5, with D perhaps being TRBD1 or TRBD2 (5 bases each). The CDR3 is 13 amino acids. Trimming removed 7 bases from V and 5 bases from J, with 14 bases in between. Germline values: CDR1 MGHDK, CDR2 SYGVNS. The CDR3 DNA sequence: TGTGCCAGCACACTCGGGGCGGCTGAGACCCAGTACTTC. The encoded protein is CASTLGAAETQYF.

The genes are TRBV4-2 and TRBJ2-1; D is tentatively TRBD1 or TRBD2 (5 bases each). The CDR3 is 15 amino acids. V lost 3 bases and J 0 bases, leaving 9 bases between the germline ends. Germline values: CDR1 LGHNA, CDR2 YNFKEQ. The CDR3 sequence: CASSQSGSSYNEQFF. The CDR3 region has the DNA TGTGCCAGCAGCCAGTCAGGGAGCTCCTACAATGAGCAGTTCTTC.

The gene calls are TRBV7-2 and TRBJ1-4; D is unresolved. The CDR3 runs to 17 residues. CDR1 is SGHTA and CDR2 is FQGNSA in the germline V gene. Trimming took off 0 bases at V and 6 bases at J, with 17 bases between the two ends. CDR3 amino acids: CASSLAPGSIGDEKLFF. CDR3 DNA sequence: TGTGCCAGCAGCTTAGCCCCCGGGAGCATTGGAGATGAAAAACTGTTTTTT.

The CDR3: CASSPGTYYGYTF. CDR3 nucleotide sequence: TGTGCCAGCAGTCCAGGGACATACTATGGCTACACCTTC. The rearrangement uses TRBV28 and TRBJ1-2; possibly TRBD1 for D (6 bases). V lost 5 bases to trimming and J lost 3 bases, with 10 bases between them. This CDR3 comprises 13 residues. The germline CDR1 and CDR2 sequences are MDHEN and SYDVKM.

J is TRBJ2-1 and V is TRBV5-5, with D maybe TRBD1 (6 bases). This CDR3 region has 16 residues. Trimming shortened V by 5 bases and J by 0 bases, and 15 bases separated the two germline ends. CDR1 is SGHKS, CDR2 YYEKEE, per germline (reference sequence). The CDR3 DNA sequence: TGTGCCAGCAGTAGGGGACAAGCAGTCTCCTACAATGAGCAGTTCTTC. As protein: CASSRGQAVSYNEQFF.

This rearrangement joins TRBV6-6 to TRBJ1-5; 11 nucleotides align to TRBD1. Germline values: CDR1 MNHNY, CDR2 SVGAGI (reference sequence). V shed 9 bases, J shed 3 bases, and the junction held 10 bases outside the gene matches. CDR3 size: 16 residues. DNA for the CDR3: TGTGCCAGTGGGGGGCGGACAGGGGGCTCCAATCAGCCCCAGCATTTT. Protein sequence: CASGGRTGGSNQPQHF.

The V call is TRBV11-2, the J call TRBJ2-3; tentative D call: TRBD2 (6 bases). The CDR3 totals 14 residues. CDR1 and CDR2 (germline): SGHAT, FQNNGV. Trimming pared 3 bases from V and 4 bases from J, leaving 11 bases between. DNA for the CDR3: TGTGCCAGCAGCTTGGGACTCGATGCAGATACGCAGTATTTT. This encodes CASSLGLDADTQYF.

This clone was counted once. This chain connects TRBV5-1 to TRBJ2-5; the D is unclear. The V end was cut by 0 bases, the J end by 2 bases, with 8 bases between. In germline, CDR1 is SGHRS, CDR2 YFSETQ. The CDR3 extends over 14 amino acids. The CDR3 DNA is TGCGCCAGCAGCTTGGTAGGTTCACAAGAGACCCAGTACTTC. Translated, it gives CASSLVGSQETQYF.

V is TRBV18 and J is TRBJ2-1; D might be TRBD2 (5 bases). In germline, CDR1 is KGHSH, CDR2 LQKENI. The CDR3 extends over 15 amino acids. V lost 0 bases to trimming and J lost 6 bases, with 12 bases between them. The CDR3 here is CASSPPTGAGNEQFF. The CDR3 nucleotides are TGTGCCAGCTCACCACCTACGGGCGCGGGCAATGAGCAGTTCTTC.

The genes are TRBV7-2 and TRBJ2-5; 8 bases align to TRBD1. Per the germline V gene, CDR1 is SGHTA and CDR2 is FQGNSA. V was clipped by 3 bases and J by 2 bases; unmatched bases: 2. This CDR3 has 14 amino acids. CDR3 amino acids: CASSLTGEQETQYF. As DNA, the CDR3 is TGTGCCAGCAGCTTGACAGGGGAGCAAGAGACCCAGTACTTC. Filled out from reference TRBV7-2 and TRBJ2-5, the complete variable domain reads GAGVSQSPSNKVTEKGKDVELRCDPISGHTALYWYRQSLGQGLEFLIYFQGNSAPDKSGLPSDRFSAERTGGSVSTLTIQRTQQEDSAVYLCASSLTGEQETQYFGPGTRLLVL.

This chain joins TRBV6-8 and TRBJ1-5, with a possible D match to TRBD1 (5 bases). The CDR3 consists of 13 residues. V was trimmed by 9 bases and J by 6 bases, leaving 15 bases between them. The germline CDR1 and CDR2 sequences are MNHGY and SAAAGT. The CDR3 bases are TGTGCCAGTGACTCGGGGCTGGGTCAGCCCCAGCATTTT. Translating it yields CASDSGLGQPQHF.